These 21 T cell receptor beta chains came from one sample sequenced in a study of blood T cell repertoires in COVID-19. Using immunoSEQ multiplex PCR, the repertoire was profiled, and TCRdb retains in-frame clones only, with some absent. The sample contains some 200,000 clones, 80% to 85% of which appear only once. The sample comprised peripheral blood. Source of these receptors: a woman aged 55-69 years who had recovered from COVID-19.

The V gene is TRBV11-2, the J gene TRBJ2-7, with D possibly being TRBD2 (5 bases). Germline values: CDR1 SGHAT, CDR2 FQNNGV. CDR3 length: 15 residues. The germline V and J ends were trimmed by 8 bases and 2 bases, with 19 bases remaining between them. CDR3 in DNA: TGTGCCAGCGGGTATGTCCGCGGAGGAACCTACGAGCAGTACTTC. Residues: CASGYVRGGTYEQYF. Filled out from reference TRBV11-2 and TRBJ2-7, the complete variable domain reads EAGVAQSPRYKIIEKRQSVAFWCNPISGHATLYWYQQILGQGPKLLIQFQNNGVVDDSQLPKDRFSAERLKGVDSTLKIQPAKLEDSAVYLCASGYVRGGTYEQYFGPGTRLTVT.

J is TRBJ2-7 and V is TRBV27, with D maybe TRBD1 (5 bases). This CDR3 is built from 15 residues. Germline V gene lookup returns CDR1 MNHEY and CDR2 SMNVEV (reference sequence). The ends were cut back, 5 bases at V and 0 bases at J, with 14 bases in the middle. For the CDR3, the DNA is TGTGCCAGCAGTCCGCAGGGTGTGAGCTCCTACGAGCAGTACTTC. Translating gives CASSPQGVSSYEQYF.

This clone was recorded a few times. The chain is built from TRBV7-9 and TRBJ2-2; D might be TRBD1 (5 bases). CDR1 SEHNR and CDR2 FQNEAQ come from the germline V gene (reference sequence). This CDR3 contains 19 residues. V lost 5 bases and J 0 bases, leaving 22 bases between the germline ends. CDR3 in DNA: TGTGCCAGCAGCCTCTCCGTCGGCTTTCTGGGGCCGAACACCGGGGAGCTGTTTTTT. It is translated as CASSLSVGFLGPNTGELFF. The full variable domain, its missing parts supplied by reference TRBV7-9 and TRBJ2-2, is DTGVSQNPRHKITKRGQNVTFRCDPISEHNRLYWYRQTLGQGPEFLTYFQNEAQLEKSRLLSDRFSAERPKGSFSTLEIQRTEQGDSAMYLCASSLSVGFLGPNTGELFFGEGSRLTVL.

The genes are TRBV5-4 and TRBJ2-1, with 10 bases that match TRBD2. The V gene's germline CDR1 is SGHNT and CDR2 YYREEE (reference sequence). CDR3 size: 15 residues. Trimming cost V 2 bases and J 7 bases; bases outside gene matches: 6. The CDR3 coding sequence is TGTGCCAGCAGCTTAATACTAGCGGGGAGAAATGAGCAGTTCTTC. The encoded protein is CASSLILAGRNEQFF.

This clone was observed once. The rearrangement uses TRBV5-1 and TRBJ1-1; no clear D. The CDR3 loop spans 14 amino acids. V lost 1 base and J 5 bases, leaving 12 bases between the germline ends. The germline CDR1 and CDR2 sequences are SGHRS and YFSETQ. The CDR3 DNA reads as TGCGCCAGCAGCTTGAAAAGTGCGGAAACTGAAGCTTTCTTT. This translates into CASSLKSAETEAFF.

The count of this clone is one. The DNA for the CDR3 is TGTGCCAGCAGCCACCGGGACAGGGTCTACACTTGGGTGAACACTGAAGCTTTCTTT. This sequence encodes CASSHRDRVYTWVNTEAFF. The rearrangement links TRBV7-9 to TRBJ1-1; 9 bases are shared with TRBD1. CDR3 length: 19 amino acids. V trimming: 5 bases; J trimming: 0 bases; junction bases outside the gene matches: 16. Germline V CDR1 and CDR2: SEHNR, FQNEAQ (reference sequence).

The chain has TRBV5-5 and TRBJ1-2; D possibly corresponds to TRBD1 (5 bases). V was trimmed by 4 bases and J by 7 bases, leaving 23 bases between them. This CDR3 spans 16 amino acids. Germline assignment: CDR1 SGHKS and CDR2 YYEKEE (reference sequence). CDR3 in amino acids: CASSPTLQGAQGGYTF. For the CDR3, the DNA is TGTGCCAGCAGCCCCACCCTGCAGGGCGCCCAGGGTGGCTACACCTTC.

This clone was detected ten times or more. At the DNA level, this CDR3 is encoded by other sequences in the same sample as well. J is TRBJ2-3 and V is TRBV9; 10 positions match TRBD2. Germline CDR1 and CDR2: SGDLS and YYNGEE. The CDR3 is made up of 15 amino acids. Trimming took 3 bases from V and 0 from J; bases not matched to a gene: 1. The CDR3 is CASSDSGGSTDTQYF. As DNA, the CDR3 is TGTGCCAGCAGCGATAGCGGGGGGAGCACAGATACGCAGTATTTT.

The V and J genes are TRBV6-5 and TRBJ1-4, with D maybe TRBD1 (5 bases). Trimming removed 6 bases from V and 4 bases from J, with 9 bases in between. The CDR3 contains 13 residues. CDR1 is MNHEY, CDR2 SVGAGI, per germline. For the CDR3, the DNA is TGTGCCAGCAGGCAGGGAAATAATGAAAAACTGTTTTTT. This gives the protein CASRQGNNEKLFF.

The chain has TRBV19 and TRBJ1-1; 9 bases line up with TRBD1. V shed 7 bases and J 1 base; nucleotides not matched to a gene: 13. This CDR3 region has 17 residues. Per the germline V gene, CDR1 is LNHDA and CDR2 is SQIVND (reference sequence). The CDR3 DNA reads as TGTGCCAGTATCCCCGGCAGCGGACAGGGGTGGAACACTGAAGCTTTCTTT. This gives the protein CASIPGSGQGWNTEAFF.

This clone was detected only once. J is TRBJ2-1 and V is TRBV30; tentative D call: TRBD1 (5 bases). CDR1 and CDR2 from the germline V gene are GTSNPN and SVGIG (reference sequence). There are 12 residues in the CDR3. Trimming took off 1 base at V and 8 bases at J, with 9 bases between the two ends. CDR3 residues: CAWSELGDEQFF. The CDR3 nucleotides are TGTGCCTGGAGTGAGTTAGGGGATGAGCAGTTCTTC. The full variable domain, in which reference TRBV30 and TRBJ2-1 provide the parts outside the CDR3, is SQTIHQWPATLVQPVGSPLSLECTVEGTSNPNLYWYRQAAGRGLQLLFYSVGIGQISSEVPQNLSASRPQDRQFILSSKKLLLSDSGFYLCAWSELGDEQFFGPGTRLTVL.

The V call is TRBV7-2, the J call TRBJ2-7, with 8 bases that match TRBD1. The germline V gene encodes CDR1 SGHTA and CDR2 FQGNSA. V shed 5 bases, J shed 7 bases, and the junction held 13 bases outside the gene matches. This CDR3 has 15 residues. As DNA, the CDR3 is TGTGCCAGCAGCCCCGGGACAGGCCTTGTGGGGGAGCAGTACTTC. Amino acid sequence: CASSPGTGLVGEQYF.

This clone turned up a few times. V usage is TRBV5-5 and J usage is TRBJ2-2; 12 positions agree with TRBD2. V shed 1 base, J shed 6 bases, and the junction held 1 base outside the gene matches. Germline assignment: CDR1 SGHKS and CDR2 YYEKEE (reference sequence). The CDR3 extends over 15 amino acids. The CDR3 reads CASSLSSGGAGELFF. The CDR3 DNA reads TGTGCCAGCAGCTTGTCTAGCGGGGGGGCCGGGGAGCTGTTTTTT.

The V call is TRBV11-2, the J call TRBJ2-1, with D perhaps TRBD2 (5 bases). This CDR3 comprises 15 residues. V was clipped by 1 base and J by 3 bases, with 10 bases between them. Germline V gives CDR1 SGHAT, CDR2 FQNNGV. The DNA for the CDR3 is TGTGCCAGCAGCTTAGCAGGAGCGGACTACAATGAGCAGTTCTTC. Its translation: CASSLAGADYNEQFF.

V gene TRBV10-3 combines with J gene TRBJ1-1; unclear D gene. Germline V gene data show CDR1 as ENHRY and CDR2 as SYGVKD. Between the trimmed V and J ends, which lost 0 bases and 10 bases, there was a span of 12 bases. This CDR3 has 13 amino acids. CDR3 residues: CAISESEGLGAFF. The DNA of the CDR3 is TGTGCCATCAGTGAGTCGGAGGGTCTGGGAGCTTTCTTT.

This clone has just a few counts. The CDR3 bases are TGTGCCAGCAGCCAGGACAGGGTTGTCCATCAGCCCCAGCATTTT. Its protein is CASSQDRVVHQPQHF. The chain couples TRBV4-2 to TRBJ1-5, with 8 bases that match TRBD1. J lost 5 bases, V lost 3 bases, and 6 bases had no gene match. Per the germline V gene, CDR1 is LGHNA and CDR2 is YNFKEQ. This CDR3 has 15 residues.

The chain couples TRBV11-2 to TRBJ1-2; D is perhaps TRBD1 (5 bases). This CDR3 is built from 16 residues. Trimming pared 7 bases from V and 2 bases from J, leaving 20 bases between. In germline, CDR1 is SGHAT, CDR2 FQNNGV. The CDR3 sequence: CASTSRGNPENYGYTF. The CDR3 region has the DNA TGTGCCAGCACGTCTCGGGGGAATCCGGAGAACTATGGCTACACCTTC.

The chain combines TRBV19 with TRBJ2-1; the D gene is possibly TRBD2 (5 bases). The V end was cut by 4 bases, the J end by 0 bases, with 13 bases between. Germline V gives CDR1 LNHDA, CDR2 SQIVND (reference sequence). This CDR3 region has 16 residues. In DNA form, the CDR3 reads TGTGCCAGTAGTACCCCAACTAGGAGCTCCTACAATGAGCAGTTCTTC. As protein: CASSTPTRSSYNEQFF.

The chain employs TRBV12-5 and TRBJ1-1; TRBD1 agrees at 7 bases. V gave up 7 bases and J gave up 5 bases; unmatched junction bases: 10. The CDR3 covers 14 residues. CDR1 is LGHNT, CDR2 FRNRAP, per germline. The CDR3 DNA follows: TGTGCTAGTGATACTCGACAGGGAGTAACTGAAGCTTTCTTT. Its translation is CASDTRQGVTEAFF.

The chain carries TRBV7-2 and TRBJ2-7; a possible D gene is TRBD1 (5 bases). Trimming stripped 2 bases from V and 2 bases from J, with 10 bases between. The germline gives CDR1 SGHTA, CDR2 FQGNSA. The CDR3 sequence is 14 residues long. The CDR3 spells CASSLSAGPYEQYF. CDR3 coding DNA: TGTGCCAGCAGCTTATCGGCAGGGCCCTACGAGCAGTACTTC.

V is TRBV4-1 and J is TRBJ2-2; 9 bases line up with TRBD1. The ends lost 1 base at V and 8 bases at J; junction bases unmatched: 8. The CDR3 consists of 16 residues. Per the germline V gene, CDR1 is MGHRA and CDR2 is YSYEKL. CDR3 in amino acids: CASSQVQGAASGELFF. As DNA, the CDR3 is TGCGCCAGCAGCCAAGTACAGGGGGCTGCGTCTGGGGAGCTGTTTTTT.